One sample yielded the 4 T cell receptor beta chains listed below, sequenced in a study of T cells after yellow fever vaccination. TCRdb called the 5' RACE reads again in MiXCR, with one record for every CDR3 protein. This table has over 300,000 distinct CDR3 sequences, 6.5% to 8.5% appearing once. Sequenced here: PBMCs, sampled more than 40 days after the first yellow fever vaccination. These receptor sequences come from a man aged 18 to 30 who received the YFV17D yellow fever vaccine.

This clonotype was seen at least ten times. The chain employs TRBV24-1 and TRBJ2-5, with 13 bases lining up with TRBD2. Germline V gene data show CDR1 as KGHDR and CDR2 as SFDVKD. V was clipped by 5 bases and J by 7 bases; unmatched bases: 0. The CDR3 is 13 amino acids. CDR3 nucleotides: TGTGCCACCAGTGGACTAGCGGGGGGGACCCAGTACTTC. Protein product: CATSGLAGGTQYF.

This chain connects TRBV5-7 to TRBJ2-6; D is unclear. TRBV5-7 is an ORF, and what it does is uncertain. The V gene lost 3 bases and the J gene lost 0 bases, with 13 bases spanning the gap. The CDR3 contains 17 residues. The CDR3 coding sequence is TGTGCCAGCAGCTCCGGGCGGATCTACTCTGGGGCCAACGTCCTGACTTTC. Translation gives CASSSGRIYSGANVLTF.

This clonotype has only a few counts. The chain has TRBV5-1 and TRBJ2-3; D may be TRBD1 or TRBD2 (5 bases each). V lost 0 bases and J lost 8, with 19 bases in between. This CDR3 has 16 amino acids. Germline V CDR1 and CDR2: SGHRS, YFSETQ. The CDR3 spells CASSLDEGRLYVTQYF. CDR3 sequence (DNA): TGCGCCAGCAGCTTGGATGAGGGACGGCTATATGTTACGCAGTATTTT.

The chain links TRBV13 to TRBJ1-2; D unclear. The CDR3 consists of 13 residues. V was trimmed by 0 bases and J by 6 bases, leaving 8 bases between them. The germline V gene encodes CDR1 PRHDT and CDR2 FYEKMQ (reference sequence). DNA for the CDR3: TGTGCCAGCAGCTTAGGTCCCAGTCATGGCTACACCTTC. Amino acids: CASSLGPSHGYTF.